These T cell receptor beta chains were read from a single sample in a study of beta chain features in type 1 diabetes. Here immunoSEQ multiplex PCR was the method, and the copy in TCRdb shows in-frame clones only, minus some. The data hold roughly 150,000 clones, with around 9.7% observed a single time. Sequenced: central memory CD4+ T cells from blood. The receptors come from a young woman with type 1 diabetes. The CDR3 runs from the conserved cysteine through the conserved F or W. Each record gives: J gene, V gene, D gene, clone size, CDR3 DNA, CDR3 protein. D genes are given only for firm matches. Size is stated for part of the rows, as once, few or many counts, or as a class when the clone is expanded.

TRBJ1-4	TRBV7-9	TRBD1	.	TGTGCCAGCAGAGGGACAGAAGCTGAAAAACTGTTTTTT	CASRGTEAEKLFF
TRBJ2-1	TRBV11-2	TRBD2	few	TGTGCCAGCAGCCCCCTTCGGGGCGGGAGATGGAATGAGCAGTTCTTC	CASSPLRGGRWNEQFF
TRBJ1-1	TRBV9	.	.	TGTGCCAGCAGCGTAGTTGCAGGGATGAACACTGAAGCTTTCTTT	CASSVVAGMNTEAFF
TRBJ1-1	TRBV6-1	TRBD1	.	TGTGCCAGCAGTGATAGGACAGGGGTGGGAACTGAAGCTTTCTTT	CASSDRTGVGTEAFF
TRBJ2-1	TRBV2	TRBD1	.	TGTGCCAGCAGCGGACAGGGTGGCTCCTACAATGAGCAGTTCTTC	CASSGQGGSYNEQFF
TRBJ2-7	TRBV7-2	.	few	TGTGCCAGCAGCTTAAGAGGGAGTTACGAGCAGTACTTC	CASSLRGSYEQYF
TRBJ2-5	TRBV19	.	.	TGTGCCAGTAGTATAGATAACGGTGCGGGTGGGGAGACCCAGTACTTC	CASSIDNGAGGETQYF
TRBJ2-6	TRBV30	.	.	TGTGCCTCGCACCTCCTGTCCGGCTCTGGGGCCAACGTCCTGACTTTC	CASHLLSGSGANVLTF
TRBJ2-1	TRBV5-6	TRBD2	.	TGTGCCAGCAGCCCCGCTAGCGGGAGTACGCAGTTCTTC	CASSPASGSTQFF
TRBJ2-5	TRBV29-1	TRBD2	.	TGCAGCGCCCCGATCGGACTAGTACAAGAGACCCAGTACTTC	CSAPIGLVQETQYF
TRBJ2-2	TRBV29-1	.	few	TGCAGCGTTCGGACCGCGGGCACCGGGGAGCTGTTTTTT	CSVRTAGTGELFF
TRBJ1-5	TRBV9	.	.	TGTGCCAGCAGCGTAGGGGCAGGGAATCAGCCCCAGCATTTT	CASSVGAGNQPQHF
TRBJ1-2	TRBV5-1	TRBD1	.	TGCGCCAGCAGCTTAGGGGACAGGAACTATGGCTACACCTTC	CASSLGDRNYGYTF
TRBJ1-2	TRBV5-1	.	.	TGCGCCAGCAGACTGGATAGAGGAGTATATGGCTACACCTTC	CASRLDRGVYGYTF
TRBJ1-2	TRBV27	.	few	TGTGCCAGCAGTTCCACAGGGAACTATGGCTACACCTTC	CASSSTGNYGYTF
TRBJ2-3	TRBV6-5	.	few	TGTGCCAGCAGTTACCCCGGGACAGATACGCAGTATTTT	CASSYPGTDTQYF
TRBJ2-5	TRBV28	TRBD1	.	TGTGCCAGCAGTTTATTGCAGGGGGCCAGAGAGACCCAGTACTTC	CASSLLQGARETQYF
TRBJ2-1	TRBV7-2	TRBD2	.	TGTGCCAGCAGCTTCAAAGCGGGAGGTGGCAATGAGCAGTTCTTC	CASSFKAGGGNEQFF
TRBJ2-5	TRBV6-1	TRBD2	.	TGTGCCAGCAGTGAATTTCTAGCGGGAGCGACCCAGTACTTC	CASSEFLAGATQYF
TRBJ2-3	TRBV7-9	.	.	TGTGCCAGCAGCTTAGTAAGGAGTCCGTATACGCAGTATTTT	CASSLVRSPYTQYF
TRBJ1-2	TRBV28	.	few	TGTGCCAGCAGTCCCGGAGAACCTAACTATGGCTACACCTTC	CASSPGEPNYGYTF
TRBJ2-7	TRBV4-1	TRBD1	few	TGCGCCAGCAGCCAAGATCTTACAGGGGCTGCGCTATACTTC	CASSQDLTGAALYF
TRBJ1-2	TRBV11-2	TRBD1	few	TGTGCCAGCAGCGAGGGGACAGGGGGCCTTCCTAACTATGGCTACACCTTC	CASSEGTGGLPNYGYTF
TRBJ1-2	TRBV18	.	.	TGTGCCAGCTCACCGTCGCAGGCAGTAACCTATGGCTACACCTTC	CASSPSQAVTYGYTF
TRBJ1-5	TRBV7-2	TRBD1	.	TGTGCCAGCAGCCCATGGACAGGGGGATATAGCAATCAGCCCCAGCATTTT	CASSPWTGGYSNQPQHF
TRBJ2-7	TRBV6-5	TRBD2	.	TGTGCCAGCAGTTACTCGATGACGGGGGGAGCCTACGAGCAGTACTTC	CASSYSMTGGAYEQYF
TRBJ2-7	TRBV7-9	.	few	TGTGCCAGCAGCTTAATCGGTTACGAGCAGTACTTC	CASSLIGYEQYF
TRBJ2-1	TRBV5-1	TRBD1	few	TGCGCCAGCAGCGCGGACAGGGGAGGAGAGCAGTTCTTC	CASSADRGGEQFF
TRBJ2-1	TRBV28	.	.	TGTGCCAGCACCGTTTTCCCGGACAACAATGAGCAGTTCTTC	CASTVFPDNNEQFF
TRBJ1-1	TRBV6-5	.	.	TGTGCCAGCAGTTCCGCAGTTTCGAACACTGAAGCTTTCTTT	CASSSAVSNTEAFF
TRBJ1-1	TRBV7-2	TRBD1	.	TGTGCCAGCCTGGGACAGATGAACACTGAAGCTTTCTTT	CASLGQMNTEAFF